These 7 T cell receptor beta chains came from one sample sequenced in a study of regulatory T cells in long-lasting Graves disease. The sample's time point: persistent/refractory GD, antithyroid drugs over 5 years with positive TRAb. There was RNA extracted from PBMCs, and the TCR library was made from it. Researchers made TCR beta libraries by using iRepertoire HTBI primers and running Arm-PCR on CDR3 regions. Using its own MiXCR run on the multiplex PCR reads, TCRdb lists one record per CDR3 protein. There are 700,000 or so distinct CDR3 sequences in the sample; about 32% occur only once, and about 42% lies in the top ten. The material was peripheral blood mononuclear cells (PBMCs), obtained when the disease was refractory, from a patient treated with antithyroid drugs. The receptors come from a female donor with Graves disease.

This chain uses TRBV20-1 with TRBJ2-5; D uncertain. The CDR3 is 14 residues long. The germline CDR1 and CDR2 sequences are DFQATT and SNEGSKA (reference sequence). Trimming shortened V by 0 bases and J by 5 bases, and 13 bases separated the two germline ends. CDR3 in amino acids: CSAREPNKWETQYF. The CDR3 DNA sequence: TGCAGTGCTAGAGAGCCAAACAAATGGGAGACCCAGTACTTC.

This clonotype showed up many times. The CDR3 spells CASSFRGSSPLHF. The CDR3 DNA follows: TGTGCCAGCAGTTTCAGGGGGAGTTCACCCCTCCACTTT. The chain carries TRBV12-3 or TRBV12-4 and TRBJ1-6, with 7 bases matching TRBD1. The ends lost 3 bases at V and 9 bases at J; junction bases unmatched: 2. This CDR3 is built from 13 residues.

The chain combines TRBV30 with TRBJ1-1, with D possibly matching TRBD1 (6 bases). This CDR3 contains 14 residues. Trimming removed 3 bases at V and 1 base at J, with 12 bases between. Germline V gene data show CDR1 as GTSNPN and CDR2 as SVGIG (reference sequence). The CDR3 sequence: CAWRRVRGNTEAFF. DNA for the CDR3: TGTGCCTGGAGGCGCGTCAGGGGGAACACTGAAGCTTTCTTT.

This clonotype was picked up a small number of times. The chain has TRBV28 and TRBJ1-3; no clear D gene. Trimming cost V 5 bases and J 0 bases, with 14 bases left between them. Looked up from germline, CDR1 is MDHEN and CDR2 is SYDVKM. The CDR3 sequence is 16 residues long. CDR3 region: CASSEIFSSSGNTIYF. The CDR3 region has the DNA TGTGCCAGCAGTGAGATTTTCTCCAGCTCTGGAAACACCATATATTTT.

This clonotype came up many times. The CDR3 sequence: CASSLLNSPLHF. The DNA for the CDR3 is TGTGCCAGCAGTTTGTTGAATTCACCCCTCCACTTT. The chain carries TRBV27 and TRBJ1-6; D is unclear. Trimming removed 3 bases from V and 7 bases from J, with 4 bases in between. The germline gives CDR1 MNHEY, CDR2 SMNVEV (reference sequence). The CDR3 loop spans 12 amino acids.

There are a few counts of this clonotype. The rearrangement uses TRBV10-3 and TRBJ1-5; tentative D call: TRBD1 (6 bases). Trimming removed 6 bases at V and 3 bases at J, with 9 bases between. The CDR3 is 13 residues long. CDR1 is ENHRY and CDR2 is SYGVKD in the germline V gene. CDR3: CAISRDTNQPQHF. CDR3 in DNA: TGTGCCATCAGCCGGGACACCAATCAGCCCCAGCATTTT.

This clonotype was picked up a small number of times. This sequence joins TRBV25-1 and TRBJ1-6, with D possibly TRBD1 on 6 matching bases. Trimming pared 8 bases from V and 1 base from J, leaving 12 bases between. This CDR3 is built from 15 residues. The germline V gene encodes CDR1 MGHDK and CDR2 SYGVNS. The CDR3 sequence is CASGAQGSYNSPLHF. In nucleotides, the CDR3 is TGTGCCAGCGGAGCTCAGGGGTCCTATAATTCACCCCTCCACTTT.